Sequencing of this T cell receptor beta chain was carried out in a study of T cells in Graves' hyperthyroidism and ophthalmopathy. Study outcomes and limitations: Prediction of ophthalmopathy progression came a median approximately 6.5 months pre-onset.

This clonotype has just a few counts. No antigen is known for it. Diagnostic assessment was based on clinical symptoms, serum thyroxine and TRAb, thyroid ultrasound and orbital computed tomography. There were TCR beta CDR3 regions amplified from RNA transcripts. The primer set for the first-round RT-PCR of the TCR CDR3 was HTBI. TCRdb passed the multiplex PCR reads through MiXCR, listing each CDR3 protein once. This table has 200,000 to 250,000 distinct CDR3 sequences, roughly 17% appearing once. The sequence came from a woman between 45 and 65 years old with Graves' hyperthyroidism. Sequencing was performed on blood.

CDR3 DNA sequence: TGTGCCAGCAGCTTAATGGTGCAGAATTCACCCCTCCACTTT. This translates into CASSLMVQNSPLHF. The chain carries TRBV7-3 and TRBJ1-6; D call uncertain. The CDR3 sequence is 14 residues long. Germline V gives CDR1 SGHTA, CDR2 FQGTGA. Trimming stripped 1 base from V and 7 bases from J, with 8 bases between.